Sequencing of this T cell receptor beta chain was carried out in a study of blood T cell repertoires in COVID-19. In the study overall: COVID-19 samples collected from the United States, Italy and Spain covered acute and convalescent phases. Nucleic acid was either cDNA or gDNA, and it came from T cells, B-cell-depleted T cells, or PBMCs.

The authors' processing: The authors estimated nucleated cell counts from reference gene primer amplification. Only in-frame clones appear in the TCRdb table, and some are missing; sequencing was by immunoSEQ multiplex PCR. V and J calls and clone size are as listed in that table; D and trimming were resolved from the DNA. Counted here are more than 200,000 clones, around four fifths occurring once; the ten biggest clones make up roughly 4%. V was clipped by 1 base and J by 8 bases, with 14 bases between them. Per germline, CDR1 MGHRA and CDR2 YSYEKL. The CDR3 is 14 residues long. Sequencing input: peripheral blood. The chain combines TRBV4-1 with TRBJ1-2; D call uncertain. The sequence was obtained from a man aged 55-75 years with acute or convalescent COVID-19. The chain's CDR3 is CASSQGDRSGGYTF. CDR3 DNA: TGCGCCAGCAGCCAAGGAGATCGGAGCGGCGGCTACACCTTC.